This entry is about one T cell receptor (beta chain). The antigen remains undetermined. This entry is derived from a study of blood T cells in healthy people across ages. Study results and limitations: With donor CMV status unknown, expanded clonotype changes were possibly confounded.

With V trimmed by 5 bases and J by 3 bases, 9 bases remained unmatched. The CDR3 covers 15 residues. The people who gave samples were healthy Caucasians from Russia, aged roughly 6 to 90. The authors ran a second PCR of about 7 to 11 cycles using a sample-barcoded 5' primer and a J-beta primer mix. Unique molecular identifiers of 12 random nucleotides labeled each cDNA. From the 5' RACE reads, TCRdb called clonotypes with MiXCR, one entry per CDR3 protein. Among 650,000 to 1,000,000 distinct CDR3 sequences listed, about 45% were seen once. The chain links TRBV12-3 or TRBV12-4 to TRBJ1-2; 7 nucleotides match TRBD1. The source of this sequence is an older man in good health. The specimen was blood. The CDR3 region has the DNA TGTGCCAGCAGTCCACAACAGGGGCGGTACTATGGCTACACCTTC. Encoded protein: CASSPQQGRYYGYTF.